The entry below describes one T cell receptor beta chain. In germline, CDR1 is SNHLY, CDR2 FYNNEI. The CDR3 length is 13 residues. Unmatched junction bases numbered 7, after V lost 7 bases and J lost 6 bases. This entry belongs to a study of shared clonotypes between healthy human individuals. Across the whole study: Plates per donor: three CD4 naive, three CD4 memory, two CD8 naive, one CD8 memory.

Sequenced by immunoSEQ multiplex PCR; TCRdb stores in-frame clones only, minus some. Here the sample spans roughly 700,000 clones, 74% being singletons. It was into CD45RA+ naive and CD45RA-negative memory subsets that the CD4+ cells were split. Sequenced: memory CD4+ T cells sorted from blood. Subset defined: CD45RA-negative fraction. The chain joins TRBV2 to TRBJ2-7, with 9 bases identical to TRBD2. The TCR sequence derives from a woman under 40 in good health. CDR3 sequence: CASNILAGSEQYF. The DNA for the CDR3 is TGTGCCAGCAATATTCTAGCGGGGAGCGAGCAGTACTTC.